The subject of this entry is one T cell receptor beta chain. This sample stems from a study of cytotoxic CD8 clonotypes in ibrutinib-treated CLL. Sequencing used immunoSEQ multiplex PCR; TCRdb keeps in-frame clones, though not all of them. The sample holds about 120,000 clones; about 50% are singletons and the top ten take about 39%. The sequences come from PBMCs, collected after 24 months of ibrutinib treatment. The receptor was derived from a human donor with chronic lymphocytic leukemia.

The CDR3 DNA is TGTGCCAGCATTGGGGAATCCTACGAGCAGTACTTC. It is translated as CASIGESYEQYF. The V gene is TRBV25-1, the J gene TRBJ2-7; D remains unclear. The CDR3 runs 12 residues. CDR1 and CDR2 from the germline V gene are MGHDK and SYGVNS. Trimming stripped 7 bases from V and 1 base from J, with 8 bases between.